Included here is one TCR beta chain sequence, with context. What it binds is not known. The J segment lost 4 bases and the V segment lost 5 bases, leaving 6 bases of the junction unmatched. Germline CDR1 reads SGHTA; CDR2 reads FQGNSA. The CDR3 totals 16 residues. The sample comes from a study of beta chain features in type 1 diabetes. Reverse transcribing all isolated RNA meant expressed TCRB transcripts were sequenced. Libraries were prepared by immunoSEQ multiplex PCR; TCRdb keeps only in-frame clonotypes and omits some of them. The data show 65,000 to 85,000 clones, roughly 50% seen once. Study-wide findings and caveats: Shortening of TCRB CDR3s, moderate but significant, appeared in all four CD4+ subsets of Type 1 diabetes patients.

What was sequenced was central memory CD4+ T cells from blood. The chain links TRBV7-2 to TRBJ2-5; 14 bases are a match to TRBD2. This clonotype was sampled from a man younger than 40 with type 1 diabetes. CDR3 DNA sequence: TGTGCCAGCAGCGGCGGTGGGACTAGCGGGAGAGAGACCCAGTACTTC. Protein product: CASSGGGTSGRETQYF.